Each of the 4 T cell receptor beta chains below was sequenced from the same sample in a study of blood T cell repertoires in COVID-19. Some clones are missing from TCRdb's copy, which holds only in-frame ones; the method was immunoSEQ multiplex PCR. The data show 25,000 to 35,000 clones, with 85% to 95% seen just once and 9.5% to 15% held by the top ten. Specimen: peripheral blood. Receptors originate from a human donor in a cohort sampled during active COVID-19.

The V and J genes are TRBV30 and TRBJ2-6; possibly TRBD1 for D (6 bases). Looked up from germline, CDR1 is GTSNPN and CDR2 is SVGIG (reference sequence). This CDR3 is 16 amino acids long. The V end was cut by 2 bases, the J end by 2 bases, with 13 bases between. CDR3 protein: CAWSPSDSTGANVLTF. The DNA of the CDR3 is TGTGCCTGGAGTCCTTCGGACAGTACTGGGGCCAACGTCCTGACTTTC.

The rearrangement uses TRBV30 and TRBJ1-6; D is uncertain. The CDR3 is 14 residues long. CDR1 and CDR2 from the germline V gene are GTSNPN and SVGIG (reference sequence). Trimming stripped 5 bases from V and 9 bases from J, with 17 bases between. In DNA, the CDR3 is TGTGCCTGGTCCACGGAGCATATTGGTTCACCCCTCCACTTT. The encoded protein is CAWSTEHIGSPLHF. The variable domain in full, with the rest retrieved from reference TRBV30 and TRBJ1-6, is SQTIHQWPATLVQPVGSPLSLECTVEGTSNPNLYWYRQAAGRGLQLLFYSVGIGQISSEVPQNLSASRPQDRQFILSSKKLLLSDSGFYLCAWSTEHIGSPLHFGNGTRLTVT.

The chain employs TRBV11-2 and TRBJ2-7, with 8 bases fitting TRBD2. CDR3 size: 14 residues. V was clipped by 1 base and J by 2 bases; unmatched bases: 1. From germline, CDR1 is SGHAT and CDR2 FQNNGV. The CDR3 nucleotides read TGTGCCAGCAGCTTAGCGGGAGGGCCCTACGAGCAGTACTTC. Its protein is CASSLAGGPYEQYF.

This clone was observed a single time. CDR3 residues: CAWSGDLDEKLFF. CDR3 coding DNA: TGTGCCTGGAGTGGGGACTTGGATGAAAAACTGTTTTTT. The chain recombines TRBV30 with TRBJ1-4; D is possibly TRBD1 (5 bases). The V end lost 1 base, the J end lost 6 bases, and 9 bases lay between the germline ends. CDR1 is GTSNPN and CDR2 is SVGIG in the germline V gene (reference sequence). The CDR3 contains 13 residues.